Presented here are 6 T cell receptor beta chains from one specimen sequenced in a study of cytomegalovirus exposure and HLA in healthy donors. Vbeta (60) and Jbeta (13) primers were used in the PCR. Using immunoSEQ multiplex PCR, the repertoire was profiled, and TCRdb retains in-frame clones only, with some absent. Of over 150,000 clones listed, around 80% are singletons. The material sequenced was PBMCs. These receptor sequences come from a woman aged 30 to 39 in good health and CMV-seropositive.

This clone was seen just once. The chain recombines TRBV28 with TRBJ2-2; maybe TRBD1 (6 bases). The CDR3 length is 14 residues. Germline V gene lookup returns CDR1 MDHEN and CDR2 SYDVKM. V was shortened by 6 bases and J by 3 bases, with 11 bases between the two germline ends. Here the CDR3 DNA reads TGTGCCAGCAGGCCCCCAGGGGACACCGGGGAGCTGTTTTTT. As protein: CASRPPGDTGELFF.

The chain is built from TRBV15 and TRBJ2-5; D perhaps matches TRBD1 (6 bases). The CDR3 is made up of 16 amino acids. CDR1 is LNHNV and CDR2 is YYDKDF in the germline V gene (reference sequence). Trimming pared 3 bases from V and 5 bases from J, leaving 19 bases between. CDR3 coding DNA: TGTGCCACCAGCAGGATGGGCGAGGGGGTTAATGAGACCCAGTACTTC. Amino acid sequence: CATSRMGEGVNETQYF.

Remarks on this clone: The same CDR3 is also encoded by other DNA sequences in this sample. This chain uses TRBV27 with TRBJ1-4; D gene uncertain. Germline V gives CDR1 MNHEY, CDR2 SMNVEV (reference sequence). Trimming removed 3 bases at V and 3 bases at J, with 8 bases between. The CDR3 has 14 residues. In nucleotides, the CDR3 is TGTGCCAGCAGTTTTGCCGGGGCTAATGAAAAACTGTTTTTT. It encodes CASSFAGANEKLFF.

This sequence joins TRBV2 and TRBJ2-1; 7 bases fit TRBD2. This CDR3 has 16 amino acids. V lost 6 bases to trimming and J lost 2 bases; unmatched junction nucleotides: 10. The germline V gene encodes CDR1 SNHLY and CDR2 FYNNEI. In nucleotides, the CDR3 is TGTGCCAGCAGCATGGGGAGACTAGCAACCTACAATGAGCAGTTCTTC. Its translation is CASSMGRLATYNEQFF.

The V and J genes are TRBV6-1 and TRBJ2-5; 7 nucleotides align to TRBD1. The CDR3 is 13 residues long. Germline CDR1 is MNHNS and CDR2 is SASEGT. The ends lost 6 bases at V and 4 bases at J; junction bases unmatched: 5. The chain's CDR3 is CASSLGGAETQYF. The CDR3 DNA follows: TGTGCCAGCAGCCTAGGGGGCGCAGAGACCCAGTACTTC.

The table lists this clone with a count of one. The chain recombines TRBV6-1 with TRBJ2-2; D gene uncertain. V was trimmed by 2 bases and J by 3 bases, leaving 4 bases between them. CDR3 length: 13 amino acids. Per germline, CDR1 MNHNS and CDR2 SASEGT. As DNA, the CDR3 is TGTGCCAGCAGTGAACCTGACACCGGGGAGCTGTTTTTT. Protein product: CASSEPDTGELFF.